This entry features one TCR beta chain sequence. Its specificity is unknown. Only in-frame clones appear in the TCRdb table, and some are missing; sequencing was by immunoSEQ multiplex PCR. The profile covers tens of thousands of clones, with 82% appearing a single time and 7% to 7.5% taken by the ten largest. The sample belongs to a study of a mutant IDH1 vaccine in newly diagnosed glioma. The time point denotes: week 35, safety follow-up. It was 300 ug of mutant IDH1 20-mer peptide that made up each vaccine dose, given with topical imiquimod. The germline V gene has CDR1 SGHTS and CDR2 YDEGEE. V gave up 1 base and J gave up 11 bases, with 12 bases separating them. The CDR3 is made up of 12 amino acids.

The chain employs TRBV5-8 and TRBJ1-2; the D is unclear. The sequenced sample was PBMCs, obtained from a glioma patient whose treatment included an IDH1 peptide vaccine. The origin of this receptor is a woman under 30 with glioma. The CDR3: CASSLSSESYTF. DNA for the CDR3: TGTGCCAGCAGCTTGAGTTCGGAGAGTTACACCTTC.